Listed here are 2 T cell receptor beta chains from one sample, sequenced in a study of beta chain features in type 1 diabetes (dated 2018 in TCRdb). The library came from the immunoSEQ multiplex PCR assay. The entire amount of isolated RNA was reverse transcribed using the High Capacity cDNA Reverse Transcription Kit, so the sequenced TCRB transcripts were expressed ones. TCRdb's version of the immuneACCESS table is confined to in-frame rearrangements and falls short of the full clone set. An unresolved V gene accounts for under half of the shortfall where checked; the remainder is of unknown origin. A total of 130,000 to 150,000 clones appear in this sample, 8.5% to 12% of them only once. The ten largest account for under 1.5% of the sample. The specimen was naive CD4+ T cells from blood. The intended sense of this specimen's cell subset or site label: true naive CD4+ T cells. The receptors shown here come from a man aged 18-30 years in good health.

The chain employs TRBV7-2 and TRBJ2-7, with D tentatively TRBD2 (6 bases). V lost 5 bases, J lost 2 bases, and 13 bases lay in between. Per the germline V gene, CDR1 is SGHTA and CDR2 is FQGNSA. The CDR3 contains 14 residues. The CDR3 bases are TGTGCCAGCAGCCTCGGACTATCGACCTACGAGCAGTACTTC. Amino acid sequence: CASSLGLSTYEQYF.

The J gene is TRBJ1-2, the V gene TRBV25-1; a weak D match, TRBD1 (5 bases). Germline V gene data show CDR1 as MGHDK and CDR2 as SYGVNS. V was trimmed by 6 bases and J by 8 bases, leaving 13 bases between them. This CDR3 is 12 amino acids long. CDR3 region: CASSPGGSGYTF. The CDR3 DNA is TGTGCCAGCAGCCCCGGGGGGAGCGGCTACACCTTC.